This paragraph reports one TCR beta chain. These data come from a study of blood T cell repertoires in COVID-19. Everyone who took part was 18 to 89 years old, and they came from about two dozen US areas. CDR1 LGHDT and CDR2 YNNKEL come from the germline V gene (reference sequence). The V gene lost 1 base and the J gene lost 1 base, with 15 bases spanning the gap. The CDR3 is 17 residues long. In the authors' methods: Amplified reference gene primers provided the basis for estimating nucleated cell counts. Using immunoSEQ multiplex PCR, the repertoire was profiled, and TCRdb retains in-frame clones only, with some absent. That table gives V, J and clone size, and the DNA gave D and trimming. The sample contains about 320,000 clones, around nine tenths of which appear only once.

The sequenced sample consisted of PBMCs or T cells enriched from blood (not recorded which). The source of this sequence is a man aged 60 to 75 who had recovered from COVID-19. The V gene is TRBV3-1 (or the pseudogene TRBV3-2), the J gene TRBJ2-3, with D perhaps matching TRBD2 (7 bases). The CDR3 nucleotides are TGTGCCAGCAGCCAAGCGGGGGGCCCTAGAGGCACAGATACGCAGTATTTT. This encodes CASSQAGGPRGTDTQYF.